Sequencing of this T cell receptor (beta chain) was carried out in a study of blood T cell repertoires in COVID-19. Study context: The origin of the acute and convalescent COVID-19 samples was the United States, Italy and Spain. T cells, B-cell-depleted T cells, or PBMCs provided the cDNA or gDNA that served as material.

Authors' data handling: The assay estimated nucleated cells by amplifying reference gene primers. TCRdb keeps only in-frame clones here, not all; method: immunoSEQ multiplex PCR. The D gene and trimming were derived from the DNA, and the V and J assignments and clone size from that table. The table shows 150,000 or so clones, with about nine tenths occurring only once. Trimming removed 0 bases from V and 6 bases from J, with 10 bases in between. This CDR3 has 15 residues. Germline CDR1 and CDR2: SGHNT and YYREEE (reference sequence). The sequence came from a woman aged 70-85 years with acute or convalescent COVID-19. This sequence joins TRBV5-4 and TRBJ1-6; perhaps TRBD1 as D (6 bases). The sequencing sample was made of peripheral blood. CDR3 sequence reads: CASSLAGQSNSPLHF. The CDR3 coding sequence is TGTGCCAGCAGCTTGGCAGGACAGAGTAATTCACCCCTCCACTTT.